The 23 T cell receptor beta chains listed next were all sequenced from one sample in a study of blood T cell repertoires in COVID-19. Clones were read by immunoSEQ multiplex PCR, and TCRdb kept only the in-frame ones, dropping some. This table has 30,000 to 35,000 clones, more than 75% appearing once. The sequenced material came from peripheral blood. The receptors stem from a man older than 75 with active or convalescent COVID-19.

The V call is TRBV7-2, the J call TRBJ2-1, with TRBD2 matching 12 bases. Germline V lookup: CDR1 SGHTA, CDR2 FQGNSA. CDR3 length: 18 residues. V shed 1 base and J 7 bases; nucleotides not matched to a gene: 11. Here the CDR3 DNA reads TGTGCCAGCAGCTTAGAGGGCGGACTAGCGGGGCAGAGAAATGAGCAGTTCTTC. Its protein is CASSLEGGLAGQRNEQFF.

The table lists this clone with a few counts. V gene TRBV2 combines with J gene TRBJ2-7; D is ambiguous. Deletions cut 0 bases from V and 4 bases from J, with 16 bases between. The germline V gene has CDR1 SNHLY and CDR2 FYNNEI. The CDR3 spans 16 residues. The CDR3 reads CASSEALGLGRYEQYF. The CDR3 DNA is TGTGCCAGCAGTGAAGCGCTGGGTTTGGGCAGATACGAGCAGTACTTC.

This clone was counted between two and nine times. The chain couples TRBV27 to TRBJ2-7; 8 nucleotides match TRBD2. Germline CDR1 reads MNHEY; CDR2 reads SMNVEV (reference sequence). The CDR3 has 16 residues. Trimming removed 6 bases from V and 0 bases from J; junction bases left unmatched: 10. As DNA, the CDR3 is TGTGCCAGCAGCCCAGAGGCTAGCGGGTACTCCTACGAGCAGTACTTC. As protein: CASSPEASGYSYEQYF.

This clone occurred once. The chain combines TRBV27 with TRBJ2-1; the match to TRBD1 covers 8 bases. The trim removed 3 bases at V and 9 bases at J, leaving 13 bases unmatched. The CDR3 sequence is 16 residues long. The germline gives CDR1 MNHEY, CDR2 SMNVEV (reference sequence). In DNA, the CDR3 is TGTGCCAGCAGTTTTAGTTCGCAGGGGGCGGCGGCTGAGCAGTTCTTC. This encodes CASSFSSQGAAAEQFF.

A few counts support this clone. In DNA form, the CDR3 reads TGCGCCAGCAGCCAGACAGGCCTTAATGAAAAACTGTTTTTT. The encoded protein is CASSQTGLNEKLFF. This sequence joins TRBV5-1 and TRBJ1-4; TRBD1 is a possible D gene (6 bases). With 4 bases removed from V and 4 bases from J, the gap between germline ends came to 11 bases. The CDR3 covers 14 residues. Germline CDR1 and CDR2: SGHRS and YFSETQ.

In this sample, this clone turned up a few times. This chain uses TRBV10-3 with TRBJ2-5; D perhaps matches TRBD2 (6 bases). Germline V CDR1 and CDR2: ENHRY, SYGVKD. V was trimmed by 4 bases and J by 0 bases, leaving 6 bases between them. CDR3 size: 13 residues. Here the CDR3 reads CAISGTNQETQYF. The DNA of the CDR3 is TGTGCCATCAGTGGGACTAACCAAGAGACCCAGTACTTC.

The CDR3 nucleotides are TGTGCCAGAAGCTCTGGACAGGGCGGGAACACTGAAGCTTTCTTT. Its protein product is CARSSGQGGNTEAFF. The V and J genes are TRBV7-5 and TRBJ1-1; the DNA was not compared with TRBD1, the D call given in the table. TRBV7-5 constitutes a pseudogene. The CDR3 is 15 amino acids.

The J gene is TRBJ2-5, the V gene TRBV5-5; 11 nucleotides align to TRBD1. This CDR3 spans 16 amino acids. The junction had 3 bases not matched to a gene; V was cut back by 0 bases and J by 2 bases. From germline, CDR1 is SGHKS and CDR2 YYEKEE (reference sequence). DNA of the CDR3: TGTGCCAGCAGCTTGGTGGGGACAGGGGGGCAAGAGACCCAGTACTTC. It yields the protein CASSLVGTGGQETQYF.

The chain joins TRBV5-4 to TRBJ1-2; TRBD1 matches 9 bases. In germline, CDR1 is SGHNT, CDR2 YYREEE (reference sequence). CDR3 length equals 14 residues. J lost 7 bases, V lost 4 bases, and 8 bases had no gene match. The CDR3 DNA follows: TGTGCCAGCAGCGCCGGGACAGGGATAGGTGGCTACACCTTC. Its translation: CASSAGTGIGGYTF. Variable domain in full (rest from reference TRBV5-4 and TRBJ1-2): ETGVTQSPTHLIKTRGQQVTLRCSSQSGHNTVSWYQQALGQGPQFIFQYYREEENGRGNFPPRFSGLQFPNYSSELNVNALELDDSALYLCASSAGTGIGGYTFGSGTRLTVV.

This chain connects TRBV6-2 or TRBV6-3 to TRBJ1-1; D gene unclear. The V and J ends lost 5 bases and 0 bases respectively, with 7 bases between them. The CDR3 extends over 13 amino acids. Germline CDR1 and CDR2: MNHEY and SVGEGT. CDR3 coding DNA: TGTGCCAGCAGTGTTCTTCTGAACACTGAAGCTTTCTTT. Translated: CASSVLLNTEAFF.

The chain has TRBV19 and TRBJ1-2; D unresolved. The length of the CDR3 is 12 residues. From germline, CDR1 is LNHDA and CDR2 SQIVND (reference sequence). The V and J ends lost 3 bases and 8 bases respectively, with 10 bases between them. The CDR3 here is CASSIPGKGYTF. CDR3 DNA sequence: TGTGCCAGTAGTATCCCAGGAAAGGGCTACACCTTC.

The table lists this clone with a few counts. This rearrangement joins TRBV4-3 to TRBJ2-7; 9 nucleotides line up with TRBD1. CDR1 and CDR2 (germline): LGHNA, YSLEER. The CDR3 extends over 13 amino acids. CDR3 in DNA: TGCGACCCAAAGGACAGGGGTTGTCAAGAGCAGTACTTC. Translating gives CDPKDRGCQEQYF.

The chain recombines TRBV19 with TRBJ2-2; D possibly corresponds to TRBD1 (5 bases). This CDR3 spans 14 amino acids. Germline V lookup: CDR1 LNHDA, CDR2 SQIVND (reference sequence). Trimming stripped 3 bases from V and 1 base from J, with 6 bases between. CDR3 nucleotides: TGTGCCAGTAGTATGACAGTGAACACCGGGGAGCTGTTTTTT. This translates into CASSMTVNTGELFF.

CDR3: CASLGLAGSYNEQFF. The CDR3 DNA follows: TGTGCCAGCTTAGGACTAGCGGGATCTTACAATGAGCAGTTCTTC. The chain links TRBV6-5 to TRBJ2-1; 12 bases align to TRBD2. The CDR3 consists of 15 residues. Losses at the gene ends were 8 bases for V and 4 bases for J; bases not matched to a gene: 6. Germline V gene sequence: CDR1 MNHEY, CDR2 SVGAGI.

The chain carries TRBV9 and TRBJ2-3; 8 bases match TRBD2. V shed 3 bases, J shed 10 bases, and the junction held 10 bases outside the gene matches. There are 14 residues in the CDR3. Germline V gene sequence: CDR1 SGDLS, CDR2 YYNGEE. The CDR3 bases are TGTGCCAGCAGCGATGGAGCGGGGGCCCCGGCGCAGTATTTT. This encodes CASSDGAGAPAQYF.

The V and J genes are TRBV3-1 (or the pseudogene TRBV3-2) and TRBJ1-2, with a tentative D call TRBD1 (5 bases). Germline CDR1 LGHDT, CDR2 YNNKEL (reference sequence). The CDR3 consists of 15 residues. V lost 0 bases and J 5 bases, leaving 13 bases between the germline ends. The CDR3: CASSQDRDSLYGYTF. The CDR3, as DNA: TGTGCCAGCAGCCAAGATCGTGACAGCCTGTATGGCTACACCTTC.

The rearrangement joins TRBV30 to TRBJ2-3; TRBD2 matches at 7 bases. CDR3 length: 15 amino acids. The trim removed 2 bases at V and 0 bases at J, leaving 5 bases unmatched. Germline CDR1 reads GTSNPN; CDR2 reads SVGIG (reference sequence). The chain's CDR3 is CAWSRLADSTDTQYF. Written as DNA, the CDR3 is TGTGCCTGGAGTAGACTAGCAGATAGCACAGATACGCAGTATTTT.

The V and J genes are TRBV28 and TRBJ2-3; D may be TRBD2 (5 bases). CDR3 length: 14 amino acids. CDR1 and CDR2 (germline): MDHEN, SYDVKM. The V end lost 5 bases, the J end lost 6 bases, and 15 bases lay between the germline ends. CDR3: CASSRLSEVDTQYF. CDR3 in DNA: TGTGCCAGCAGTCGGTTATCGGAGGTGGATACGCAGTATTTT.

The V and J genes are TRBV5-4 and TRBJ1-2, with D possibly being TRBD1 (6 bases). The V end was cut by 0 bases, the J end by 7 bases, with 13 bases between. CDR1 and CDR2 (germline): SGHNT, YYREEE (reference sequence). This CDR3 is built from 14 residues. The CDR3: CASSLAQGNGGYTF. The DNA for the CDR3 is TGTGCCAGCAGCTTGGCGCAGGGGAATGGTGGCTACACCTTC.

V gene TRBV28 combines with J gene TRBJ2-7, with 7 positions matching TRBD1. Germline CDR1 reads MDHEN; CDR2 reads SYDVKM. V lost 7 bases to trimming and J lost 0 bases; unmatched junction nucleotides: 15. The CDR3 sequence is 17 residues long. The CDR3 DNA reads as TGTGCCAGCAACCGCCCGACGTCGGGACAGCCCTCCTACGAGCAGTACTTC. Encoded protein: CASNRPTSGQPSYEQYF. The full variable domain, in which reference TRBV28 and TRBJ2-7 provide the parts outside the CDR3, is DVKVTQSSRYLVKRTGEKVFLECVQDMDHENMFWYRQDPGLGLRLIYFSYDVKMKEKGDIPEGYSVSREKKERFSLILESASTNQTSMYLCASNRPTSGQPSYEQYFGPGTRLTVT.

V gene TRBV7-2 combines with J gene TRBJ2-1, with a possible D match to TRBD2 (6 bases). The germline V and J ends were trimmed by 1 base and 4 bases, with 17 bases remaining between them. The CDR3 sequence is 17 residues long. Per germline, CDR1 SGHTA and CDR2 FQGNSA. The chain's CDR3 is CASSLGGGRVRYNEQFF. DNA of the CDR3: TGTGCCAGCAGCTTAGGGGGAGGAAGGGTAAGGTACAATGAGCAGTTCTTC. Complete variable domain (other parts from reference TRBV7-2 and TRBJ2-1): GAGVSQSPSNKVTEKGKDVELRCDPISGHTALYWYRQSLGQGLEFLIYFQGNSAPDKSGLPSDRFSAERTGGSVSTLTIQRTQQEDSAVYLCASSLGGGRVRYNEQFFGPGTRLTVL.

The chain uses TRBV3-1 (or the pseudogene TRBV3-2) and TRBJ2-1; D call uncertain. V lost 1 base, J lost 8 bases, and 12 bases lay in between. The CDR3 extends over 14 amino acids. Germline V gene lookup returns CDR1 LGHDT and CDR2 YNNKEL (reference sequence). In nucleotides, the CDR3 is TGTGCCAGCAGCCAAGTCGGTGAGAGCGATGAGCAGTTCTTC. Protein product: CASSQVGESDEQFF.

The J gene is TRBJ1-3, the V gene TRBV18, with TRBD1 matching 7 bases. Germline trimming cut 3 bases from V and 4 bases from J; bases unmatched to any gene: 6. Germline V gene data show CDR1 as KGHSH and CDR2 as LQKENI. The CDR3 is 15 residues long. Here the CDR3 DNA reads TGTGCCAGCTCACCTTTTACAGGGGAAGGAAACACCATATATTTT. Protein sequence: CASSPFTGEGNTIYF.